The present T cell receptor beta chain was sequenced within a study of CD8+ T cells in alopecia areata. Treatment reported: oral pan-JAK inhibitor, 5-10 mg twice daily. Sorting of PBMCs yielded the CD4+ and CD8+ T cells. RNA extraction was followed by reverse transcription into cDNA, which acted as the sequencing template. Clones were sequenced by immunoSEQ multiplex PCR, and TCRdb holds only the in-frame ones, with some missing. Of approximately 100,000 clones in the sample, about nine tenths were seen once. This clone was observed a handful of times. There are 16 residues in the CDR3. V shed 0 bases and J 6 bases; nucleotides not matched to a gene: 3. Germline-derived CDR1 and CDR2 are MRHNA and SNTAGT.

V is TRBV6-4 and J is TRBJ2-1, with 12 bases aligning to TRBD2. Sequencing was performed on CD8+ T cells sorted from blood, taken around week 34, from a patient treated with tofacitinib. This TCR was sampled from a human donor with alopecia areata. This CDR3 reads CASSDSASGGANEQFF. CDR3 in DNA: TGTGCCAGCAGTGACTCAGCTAGCGGGGGGGCCAATGAGCAGTTCTTC.